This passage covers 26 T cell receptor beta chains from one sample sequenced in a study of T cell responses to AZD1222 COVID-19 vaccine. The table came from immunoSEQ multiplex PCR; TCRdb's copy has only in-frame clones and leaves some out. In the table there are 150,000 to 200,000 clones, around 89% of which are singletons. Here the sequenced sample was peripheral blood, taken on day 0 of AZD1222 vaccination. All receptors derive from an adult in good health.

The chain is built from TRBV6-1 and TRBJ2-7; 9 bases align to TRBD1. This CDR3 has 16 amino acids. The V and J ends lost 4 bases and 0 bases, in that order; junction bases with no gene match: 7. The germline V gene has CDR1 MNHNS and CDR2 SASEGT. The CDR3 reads CASSALGTGSSYEQYF. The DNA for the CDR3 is TGTGCCAGCAGTGCACTCGGGACAGGGTCCTCCTACGAGCAGTACTTC.

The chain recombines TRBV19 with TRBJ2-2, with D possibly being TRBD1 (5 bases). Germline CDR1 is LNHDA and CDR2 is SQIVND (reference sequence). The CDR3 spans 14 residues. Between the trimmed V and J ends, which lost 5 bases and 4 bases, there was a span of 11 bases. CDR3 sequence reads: CASSAQQVTGELFF. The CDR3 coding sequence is TGTGCCAGTAGTGCACAACAGGTCACCGGGGAGCTGTTTTTT.

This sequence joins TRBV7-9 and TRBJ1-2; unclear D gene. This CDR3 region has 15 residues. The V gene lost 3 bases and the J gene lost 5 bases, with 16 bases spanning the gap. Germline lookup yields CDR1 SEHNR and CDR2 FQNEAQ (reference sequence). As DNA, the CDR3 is TGTGCCAGCAGCTTGGACCGAGGGTTCTTATATGGCTACACCTTC. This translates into CASSLDRGFLYGYTF. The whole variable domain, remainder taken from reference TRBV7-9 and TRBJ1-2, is DTGVSQNPRHKITKRGQNVTFRCDPISEHNRLYWYRQTLGQGPEFLTYFQNEAQLEKSRLLSDRFSAERPKGSFSTLEIQRTEQGDSAMYLCASSLDRGFLYGYTFGSGTRLTVV.

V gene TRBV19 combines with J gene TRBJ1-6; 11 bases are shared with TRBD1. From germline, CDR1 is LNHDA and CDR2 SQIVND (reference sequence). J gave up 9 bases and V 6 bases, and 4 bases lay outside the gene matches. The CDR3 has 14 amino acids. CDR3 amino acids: CASSGQGASSPLHF. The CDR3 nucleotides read TGTGCCAGTAGCGGACAGGGGGCGAGTTCACCCCTCCACTTT.

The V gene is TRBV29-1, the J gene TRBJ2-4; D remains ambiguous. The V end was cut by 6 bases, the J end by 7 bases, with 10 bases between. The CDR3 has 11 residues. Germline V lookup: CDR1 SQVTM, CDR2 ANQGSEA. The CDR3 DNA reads TGCAGCGTAGGTGACGGTAACATTCAGTACTTC. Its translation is CSVGDGNIQYF.

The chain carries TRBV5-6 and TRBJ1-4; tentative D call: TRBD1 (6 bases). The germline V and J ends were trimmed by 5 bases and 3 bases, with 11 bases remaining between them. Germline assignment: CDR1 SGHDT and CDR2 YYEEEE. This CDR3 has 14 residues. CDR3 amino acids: CASSDRSANEKLFF. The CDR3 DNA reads TGTGCCAGCAGTGACAGGTCGGCTAATGAAAAACTGTTTTTT.

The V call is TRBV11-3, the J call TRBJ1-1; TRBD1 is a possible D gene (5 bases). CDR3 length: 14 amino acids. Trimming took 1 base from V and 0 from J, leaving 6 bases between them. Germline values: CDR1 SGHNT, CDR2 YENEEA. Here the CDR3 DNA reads TGTGCCAGCAGCTTAGGGGGCCTGAACACTGAAGCTTTCTTT. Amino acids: CASSLGGLNTEAFF.

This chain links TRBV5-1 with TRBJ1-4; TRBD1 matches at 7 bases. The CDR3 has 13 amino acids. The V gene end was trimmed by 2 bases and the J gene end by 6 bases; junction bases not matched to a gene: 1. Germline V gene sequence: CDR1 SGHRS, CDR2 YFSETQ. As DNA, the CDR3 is TGCGCCAGCAGCTTAACAGGGGATGAAAAACTGTTTTTT. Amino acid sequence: CASSLTGDEKLFF.

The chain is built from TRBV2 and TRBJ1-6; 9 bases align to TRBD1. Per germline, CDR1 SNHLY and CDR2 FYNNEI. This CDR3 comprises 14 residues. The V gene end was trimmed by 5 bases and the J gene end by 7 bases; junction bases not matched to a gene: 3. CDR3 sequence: CASSRTGENSPLHF. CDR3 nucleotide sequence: TGTGCCAGCAGTCGGACAGGGGAGAATTCACCCCTCCACTTT.

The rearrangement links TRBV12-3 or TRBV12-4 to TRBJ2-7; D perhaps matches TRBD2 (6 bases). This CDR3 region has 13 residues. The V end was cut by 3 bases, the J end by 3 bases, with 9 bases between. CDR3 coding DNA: TGTGCCAGCAGTTTTCGACTAGACTACGAGCAGTACTTC. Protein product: CASSFRLDYEQYF.

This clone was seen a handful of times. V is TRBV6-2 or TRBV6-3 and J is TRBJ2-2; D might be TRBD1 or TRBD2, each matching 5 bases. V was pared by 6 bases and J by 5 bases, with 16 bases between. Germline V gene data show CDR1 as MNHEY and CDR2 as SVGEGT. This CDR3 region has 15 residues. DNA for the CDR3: TGTGCCAGCAGCAACCGGGGCCAACGGACCGGGGAGCTGTTTTTT. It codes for CASSNRGQRTGELFF.

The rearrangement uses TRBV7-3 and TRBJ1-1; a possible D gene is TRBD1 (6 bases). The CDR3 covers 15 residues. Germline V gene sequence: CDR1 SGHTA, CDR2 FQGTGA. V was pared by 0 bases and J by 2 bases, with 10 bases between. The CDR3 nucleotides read TGTGCCAGCAGCTTAACGAGGGGGTCCAACACTGAAGCTTTCTTT. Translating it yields CASSLTRGSNTEAFF.

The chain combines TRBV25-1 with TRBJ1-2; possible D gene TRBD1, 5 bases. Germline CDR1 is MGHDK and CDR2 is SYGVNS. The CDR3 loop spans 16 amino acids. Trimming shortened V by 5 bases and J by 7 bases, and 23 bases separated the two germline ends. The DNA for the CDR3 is TGTGCCAGCAGTCGGCAGGGAGCGGCGTTTGAGGGTGGCTACACCTTC. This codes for CASSRQGAAFEGGYTF.

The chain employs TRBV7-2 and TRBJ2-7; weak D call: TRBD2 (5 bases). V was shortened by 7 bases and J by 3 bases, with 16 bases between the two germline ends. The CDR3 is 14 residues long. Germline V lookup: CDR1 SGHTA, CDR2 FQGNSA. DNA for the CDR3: TGTGCCAGCACCCGTGAAGGACTGGGCTACGAGCAGTACTTC. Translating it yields CASTREGLGYEQYF. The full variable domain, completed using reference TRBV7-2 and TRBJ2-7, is GAGVSQSPSNKVTEKGKDVELRCDPISGHTALYWYRQSLGQGLEFLIYFQGNSAPDKSGLPSDRFSAERTGGSVSTLTIQRTQQEDSAVYLCASTREGLGYEQYFGPGTRLTVT.

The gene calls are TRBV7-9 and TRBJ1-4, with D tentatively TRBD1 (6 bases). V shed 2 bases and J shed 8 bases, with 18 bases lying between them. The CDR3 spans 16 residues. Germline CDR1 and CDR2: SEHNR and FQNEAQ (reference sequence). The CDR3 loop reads CASSLRSGDQSEKLFF. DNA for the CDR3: TGTGCCAGCAGCTTAAGGTCAGGGGATCAGAGCGAAAAACTGTTTTTT. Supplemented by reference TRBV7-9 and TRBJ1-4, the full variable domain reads DTGVSQNPRHKITKRGQNVTFRCDPISEHNRLYWYRQTLGQGPEFLTYFQNEAQLEKSRLLSDRFSAERPKGSFSTLEIQRTEQGDSAMYLCASSLRSGDQSEKLFFGSGTQLSVL.

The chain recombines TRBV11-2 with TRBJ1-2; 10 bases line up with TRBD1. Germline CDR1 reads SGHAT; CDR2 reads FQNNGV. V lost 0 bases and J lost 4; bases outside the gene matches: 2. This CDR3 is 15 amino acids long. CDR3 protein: CASSLEGTGVYGYTF. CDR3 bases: TGTGCCAGCAGCTTAGAAGGGACAGGGGTCTATGGCTACACCTTC.

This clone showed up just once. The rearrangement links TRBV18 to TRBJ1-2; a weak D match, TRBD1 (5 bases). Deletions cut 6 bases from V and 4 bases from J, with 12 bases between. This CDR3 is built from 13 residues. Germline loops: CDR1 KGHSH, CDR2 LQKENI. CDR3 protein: CASSDQQGYGYTF. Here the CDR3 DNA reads TGTGCCAGCTCTGACCAGCAGGGCTATGGCTACACCTTC.

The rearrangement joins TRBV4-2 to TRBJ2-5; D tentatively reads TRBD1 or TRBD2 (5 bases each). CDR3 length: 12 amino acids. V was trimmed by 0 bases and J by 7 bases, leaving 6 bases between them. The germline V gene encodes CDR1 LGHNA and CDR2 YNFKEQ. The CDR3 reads CASSQDGGTQYF. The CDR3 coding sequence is TGTGCCAGCAGCCAAGATGGGGGGACCCAGTACTTC.

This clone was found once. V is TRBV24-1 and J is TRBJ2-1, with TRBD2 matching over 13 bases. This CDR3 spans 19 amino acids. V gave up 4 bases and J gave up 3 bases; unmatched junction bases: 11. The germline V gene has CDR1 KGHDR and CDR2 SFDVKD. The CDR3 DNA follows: TGTGCCACCAGTGAGCCACTAGCGGGGGGGCCTAGCTTCTACAATGAGCAGTTCTTC. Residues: CATSEPLAGGPSFYNEQFF.

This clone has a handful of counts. The CDR3 sequence is CASSSHTSVTGELFF. The DNA of the CDR3 is TGTGCCAGCAGCTCTCACACTAGCGTTACCGGGGAGCTGTTTTTT. This sequence joins TRBV7-9 and TRBJ2-2; 7 bases are a match to TRBD2. CDR1 is SEHNR, CDR2 FQNEAQ, per germline (reference sequence). V lost 4 bases and J lost 5; bases outside the gene matches: 7. The CDR3 consists of 15 residues.

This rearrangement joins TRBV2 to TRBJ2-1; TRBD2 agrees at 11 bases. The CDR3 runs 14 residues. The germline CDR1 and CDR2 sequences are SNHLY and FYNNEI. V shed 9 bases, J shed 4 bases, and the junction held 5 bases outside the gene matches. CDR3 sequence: CASGTSGQYNEQFF. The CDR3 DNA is TGTGCCAGTGGGACTAGCGGACAATACAATGAGCAGTTCTTC.

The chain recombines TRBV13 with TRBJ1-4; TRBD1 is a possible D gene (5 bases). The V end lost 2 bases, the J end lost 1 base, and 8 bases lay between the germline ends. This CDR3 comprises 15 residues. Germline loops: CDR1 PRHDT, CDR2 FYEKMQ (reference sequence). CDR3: CASSLRGVTNEKLFF. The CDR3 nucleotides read TGTGCCAGCAGCTTACGGGGGGTAACTAATGAAAAACTGTTTTTT.

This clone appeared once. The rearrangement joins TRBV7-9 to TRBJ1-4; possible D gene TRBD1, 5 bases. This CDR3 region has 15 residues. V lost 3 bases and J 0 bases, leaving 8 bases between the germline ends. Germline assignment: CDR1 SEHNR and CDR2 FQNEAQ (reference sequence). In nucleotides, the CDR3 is TGTGCCAGCAGCTTCCAGGGTGCAACTAATGAAAAACTGTTTTTT. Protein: CASSFQGATNEKLFF.

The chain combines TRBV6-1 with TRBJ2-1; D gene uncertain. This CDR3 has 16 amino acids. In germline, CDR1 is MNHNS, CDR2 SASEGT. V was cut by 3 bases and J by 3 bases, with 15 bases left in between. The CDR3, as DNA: TGTGCCAGCAGTGACGGTTTAAGACTGATCTACAATGAGCAGTTCTTC. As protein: CASSDGLRLIYNEQFF.

The CDR3 sequence is CASSPTGGSGAGYDTQYF. CDR3 coding DNA: TGTGCCAGCAGCCCGACCGGGGGAAGCGGGGCGGGCTACGATACGCAGTATTTT. The chain uses TRBV5-8 and TRBJ2-3; 7 bases agree with TRBD2. The CDR3 loop spans 18 amino acids. Trimming cost V 4 bases and J 6 bases; bases outside gene matches: 20. Germline assignment: CDR1 SGHTS and CDR2 YDEGEE.

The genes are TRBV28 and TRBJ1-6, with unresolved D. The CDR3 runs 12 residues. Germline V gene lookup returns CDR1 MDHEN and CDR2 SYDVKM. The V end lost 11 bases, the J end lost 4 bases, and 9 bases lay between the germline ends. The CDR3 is CAESIYNSPLHF. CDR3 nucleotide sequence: TGTGCCGAGTCCATTTATAATTCACCCCTCCACTTT.